The clone carrying this T cell receptor (beta chain) has just a few counts. This entry belongs to a study of regulatory T cells in long-lasting Graves disease. Study summary: Graves' patients, diagnosed recently, had received antithyroid drugs under 3 months.

Time point given: newly diagnosed GD, antithyroid drugs for less than 3 months. TCR sequences were obtained from RNA taken from PBMCs. In Xi'an, China, an endocrinology department was the source of patients. Combining iRepertoire HTBI primers with Arm-PCR of CDR3 regions, the authors built TCR beta libraries. Each CDR3 protein is one row after TCRdb ran MiXCR on the multiplex PCR reads. The top ten hold 7.8% of the sample, which has approximately 400,000 distinct CDR3 sequences, approximately 15% seen once. Trimming shortened V by 0 bases and J by 1 base, and 8 bases separated the two germline ends. The CDR3 spans 15 residues. Per germline, CDR1 SGHRS and CDR2 YFSETQ. This same sample was also part of a study on T cells in Graves' hyperthyroidism and ophthalmopathy. This second study says: HTBI primers drove first-round RT-PCR of the TCR CDR3.

This sequence originates from a woman in her 40s with Graves disease. Sample: peripheral blood mononuclear cells (PBMCs), taken at new diagnosis, from a patient treated with antithyroid drugs. This chain links TRBV5-1 with TRBJ2-4; D unresolved. The CDR3: CASSLAGPAKNIQYF. As DNA, the CDR3 is TGCGCCAGCAGCTTGGCCGGGCCCGCCAAAAACATTCAGTACTTC. The full variable domain, completed using reference TRBV5-1 and TRBJ2-4, is KAGVTQTPRYLIKTRGQQVTLSCSPISGHRSVSWYQQTPGQGLQFLFEYFSETQRNKGNFPGRFSGRQFSNSRSEMNVSTLELGDSALYLCASSLAGPAKNIQYFGAGTRLSVL.